The 31 T cell receptor beta chains reported below all come from one sample, sequenced in a study of tumor-infiltrating lymphocytes in oesophageal squamous cell carcinoma (dated by TCRdb to the mid-2010s). The library came from PCR. TCRdb lists the instrument as Illumina HiSeq 2000. TCRdb reprocessed the public reads (quality trimming at Q25 with fastp, clone calling with MiXCR) and kept in-frame beta chains. Rows are unified per CDR3 protein, each entry keeping the most common DNA and genes. Recorded for this sample are some 17,000 distinct CDR3 sequences; around 48% of them occurred a single time. Under 55% of the sample comes from the top ten. The sequenced sample was normal esophageal tissue next to the tumor. These receptors came from a female donor with esophageal squamous cell carcinoma.

The V and J genes are TRBV11-2 and TRBJ2-5, with TRBD1 matching over 9 bases. V shed 5 bases and J 11 bases; nucleotides not matched to a gene: 12. CDR1 is SGHAT and CDR2 is FQNNGV in the germline V gene. This CDR3 has 14 residues. The CDR3 loop is CASSQGTGSWEQYF. CDR3 bases: TGTGCCAGCAGCCAAGGGACAGGGTCATGGGAGCAGTACTTC.

A note on this clonotype: The junction differs from germline at one of its ends, possibly a read error. The genes are TRBV10-1 and TRBJ2-5, with D possibly being TRBD1 (5 bases). CDR1 and CDR2 (germline): WNHNN, SYGVQD (reference sequence). CDR3 size: 14 residues. The CDR3 spells CASSETAPRGTQYF. CDR3 DNA: TGTGCCAGCAGTGAGACTGCTCCAAGGGGGACCCAGTACTTC.

To note about this clonotype: At one end, the junction sequence differs from germline, possibly due to a read error. J is TRBJ2-4 and V is TRBV24-1; D gene uncertain. Germline values: CDR1 KGHDR, CDR2 SFDVKD. The CDR3 is 15 amino acids. The CDR3, as DNA: TGTGCCACCAGTGAATCTTTAGAAATGAACACTGAAGCTTTCTTC. It specifies CATSESLEMNTEAFF.

Of note for this clonotype: This could be a read error, since a much larger clone is one nucleotide away. The chain couples TRBV7-9 to TRBJ2-5; D gene unclear. The J call may be mistaken, given a closer DNA end match to TRBJ2-1. The length of the CDR3 is 17 residues. In germline, CDR1 is SEHNR, CDR2 FQNEAQ (reference sequence). CDR3 bases: TGTGCCAGCAGCTTAGAGGTTGGGCTACGGCCCCAAGAGACCCAGTTCTTC. It codes for CASSLEVGLRPQETQFF.

This clonotype was seen only a few times. The chain employs TRBV12-5 and TRBJ1-1; D may be TRBD1 (5 bases). Deletions cut 1 base from V and 8 bases from J, with 8 bases between. The germline CDR1 and CDR2 sequences are LGHNT and FRNRAP. The CDR3 runs 12 residues. The CDR3 sequence: CASGLGGGEAFF. In DNA form, the CDR3 reads TGTGCTAGTGGTTTGGGGGGCGGCGAAGCTTTCTTT.

Regarding this clonotype: The final CDR3 position lacks the conserved phenylalanine or tryptophan, pointing to a likely read error. The DNA is left out, because the CDR3 cannot be placed on it with certainty; the CDR3 is given as TCRdb lists it. This chain joins TRBV7-8 and TRBJ2-1; the table gives TRBD1 as D, unverified against the DNA. Looked up from germline, CDR1 is SGHVS and CDR2 is FQNEAQ. The CDR3 has 17 amino acids, counting both end residues. This CDR3 is CASSLALTGNYGYTFGS.

This chain connects TRBV6-6 to TRBJ2-5; D gene uncertain. The DNA end is a closer match to TRBJ2-7, so the J assignment may be wrong. CDR1 MNHNY and CDR2 SVGAGI come from the germline V gene (reference sequence). This CDR3 is built from 16 residues. This CDR3 is CASSYSTPRLMSEQYF. As DNA, the CDR3 is TGTGCCAGCAGTTACTCGACTCCCCGGTTAATGAGCGAGCAGTACTTC.

This rearrangement joins TRBV7-2 to TRBJ2-7; tentative D call: TRBD2 (6 bases). The CDR3 covers 15 residues. Germline V gene sequence: CDR1 SGHTA, CDR2 FQGNSA. Trimming removed 4 bases from V and 1 base from J, with 14 bases in between. CDR3 sequence (DNA): TGTGCCAGCAGCTCGGACGGGGCGGGATCCTACGAGCAGTACTTC. Its translation: CASSSDGAGSYEQYF.

The V gene is TRBV7-8, the J gene TRBJ2-7, with TRBD2 matching 9 bases. CDR3 length: 17 residues. CDR1 and CDR2 from the germline V gene are SGHVS and FQNEAQ. V lost 5 bases, J lost 7 bases, and 18 bases stayed unmatched. The CDR3 DNA is TGTGCCAGCAGCCCCCCCCGGGGTAGCGGGAGAATCGATGAGCAGTACTTC. This gives the protein CASSPPRGSGRIDEQYF.

In its sample, this clonotype was seen a few times. The genes are TRBV27 and TRBJ1-4; D is undetermined. The CDR3 runs 12 residues. The germline V gene encodes CDR1 MNHEY and CDR2 SMNVEV (reference sequence). Trimming removed 2 bases at V and 8 bases at J, with 6 bases between. This chain's CDR3 is CASSLNGEKLFF. CDR3 nucleotides: TGTGCCAGCAGTTTAAATGGGGAAAAACTGTTTTTT.

This clonotype was observed many times. The chain employs TRBV7-3 and TRBJ1-1; no definite D call. V lost 1 base, J lost 2 bases, and 8 bases lay in between. The CDR3 runs 14 residues. CDR1 SGHTA and CDR2 FQGTGA come from the germline V gene. DNA of the CDR3: TGTGCCAGCAGCTTAATAGGCCCCAACACTGAAGCTTTCTTT. It is translated as CASSLIGPNTEAFF.

V usage is TRBV6-2 or TRBV6-3 and J usage is TRBJ2-3, with 11 bases matching TRBD1. The J call may be mistaken, given a closer DNA end match to TRBJ2-7. From germline, CDR1 is MNHEY and CDR2 SVGEGT. The CDR3 contains 15 residues. The CDR3 is CASSYSGTGGYEQYF. The DNA of the CDR3 is TGTGCCAGCAGTTACTCCGGGACAGGGGGCTACGAGCAGTACTTC.

V gene TRBV5-4 combines with J gene TRBJ2-1; D unresolved. The CDR3 totals 16 residues. The germline gives CDR1 SGHNT, CDR2 YYREEE (reference sequence). V was shortened by 1 base and J by 2 bases, with 13 bases between the two germline ends. The CDR3 protein is CASSLSSAPTYNEQFF. The CDR3 region has the DNA TGTGCCAGCAGCTTGTCCTCTGCCCCAACCTACAATGAGCAGTTCTTC.

The table lists this clonotype with many counts. The rearrangement uses TRBV7-2 and TRBJ1-6; 8 nucleotides match TRBD1. J was trimmed by 8 bases and V by 4 bases; bases with no gene match: 7. This CDR3 comprises 15 residues. Germline lookup yields CDR1 SGHTA and CDR2 FQGNSA. DNA for the CDR3: TGTGCCAGCAGCTGGGGACAGGTTTTAGATTCACCCCTCCACTTT. Protein sequence: CASSWGQVLDSPLHF.

At least ten counts were recorded for this clonotype. The chain carries TRBV5-4 and TRBJ2-5; 10 bases fit TRBD1. The ends lost 4 bases at V and 5 bases at J; junction bases unmatched: 5. This CDR3 is built from 14 residues. Germline V gene lookup returns CDR1 SGHNT and CDR2 YYREEE (reference sequence). CDR3: CASSRQGAVETQYF. The CDR3 nucleotides read TGTGCCAGCAGCCGACAGGGGGCGGTTGAGACCCAGTACTTC.

CDR3 sequence (DNA): TGTGCCATCAGTGGTGCGGGGTTCTACGAGCAGTACTTC. This encodes CAISGAGFYEQYF. The chain has TRBV10-3 and TRBJ2-7, with D maybe TRBD2 (6 bases). The germline V gene has CDR1 ENHRY and CDR2 SYGVKD. Trimming took off 4 bases at V and 3 bases at J, with 10 bases between the two ends. The CDR3 is made up of 13 amino acids.

On this clonotype: Because the CDR3 is missing its conserved closing phenylalanine or tryptophan, this is likely a read error. No DNA is shown, since the ends of the CDR3 on it are uncertain; the CDR3 is the one TCRdb lists. The chain employs TRBV7-6 and TRBJ1-1. Germline lookup yields CDR1 SGHVS and CDR2 FNYEAQ. The CDR3 has 15 amino acids, counting both end residues. CDR3: CASSLAKNYGYTFGP.

J is TRBJ2-6 and V is TRBV7-8; 7 bases match TRBD1. The CDR3 is made up of 16 amino acids. CDR1 and CDR2 (germline): SGHVS, FQNEAQ. Trimming removed 5 bases from V and 0 bases from J; junction bases left unmatched: 4. CDR3 in amino acids: CASSRTGTSGANVLTF. CDR3 DNA sequence: TGTGCCAGCAGCAGGACAGGTACCTCTGGGGCCAACGTCCTGACTTTC.

This clonotype was picked up many times. This may be a read error, as it is one base from a much larger clone. This sequence joins TRBV7-2 and TRBJ2-5; TRBD2 might be the D (5 bases). The CDR3 consists of 13 residues. The germline gives CDR1 SGHTA, CDR2 FQGNSA. Trimming left V 4 bases short and J 11 bases short, with 17 bases between. Here the CDR3 reads CASSSPSVRGQYF. The DNA of the CDR3 is TGTGCCAGCAGCTCCCCTAGTGTAAGAGGGCAGTACTTC.

The chain links TRBV11-3 to TRBJ2-1, with 7 bases lining up with TRBD1. The J call may not be correct, given that the DNA end is closer to TRBJ1-1. This CDR3 contains 13 residues. Germline V lookup: CDR1 SGHNT, CDR2 YENEEA. The CDR3 nucleotides read TGTGCCAGCAGCTTCCGACAGGGAACTGAAGCTTTCTTT. Translating gives CASSFRQGTEAFF.

The chain is built from TRBV27 and TRBJ2-6, with a tentative D call TRBD1 (6 bases). The CDR3 covers 16 residues. The V gene's germline CDR1 is MNHEY and CDR2 SMNVEV (reference sequence). Trimming removed 6 bases from V and 0 bases from J, with 12 bases in between. CDR3 DNA sequence: TGTGCCAGCAGGACCTCCAGGGGCTCTGGGGCCAACGTCCTGACTTTC. Protein product: CASRTSRGSGANVLTF.

The V and J genes are TRBV7-4 and TRBJ2-7; the D gene is possibly TRBD2 (6 bases). Germline V CDR1 and CDR2: SGHVT, SQSDAQ. V dropped 4 bases and J dropped 7 bases, with 26 bases sitting between them. The CDR3 covers 17 residues. The CDR3 coding sequence is TGTGCCAGCAGCTCAAACGGAGGGTCCTACCTGGTGGGTGAGCAGTACTTC. The encoded protein is CASSSNGGSYLVGEQYF.

This chain connects TRBV7-4 to TRBJ2-7; possible D gene TRBD2, 6 bases. The J call is uncertain, as TRBJ2-1 better fits the DNA end. The CDR3 is 15 amino acids. From germline, CDR1 is SGHVT and CDR2 SQSDAQ. The CDR3 sequence: CASSFGASVSYEQFF. CDR3 DNA: TGTGCCAGCAGCTTTGGGGCTAGCGTTAGCTATGAGCAGTTCTTC.

The J gene is TRBJ2-6, the V gene TRBV7-6; D not resolved. The J call may be mistaken, given a closer DNA end match to TRBJ2-5. Per the germline V gene, CDR1 is SGHVS and CDR2 is FNYEAQ. The CDR3 has 13 amino acids. The DNA for the CDR3 is TGTGCCAGCAGCTGGGGTAGGCAAGAGACCCAGTACTTC. Translating gives CASSWGRQETQYF.

The table lists this clonotype with a few counts. Possible read error: a much larger clone is one base away. The J gene is TRBJ2-1, the V gene TRBV10-2; D ambiguous. V gave up 2 bases and J gave up 10 bases, with 6 bases separating them. CDR1 and CDR2 (germline): WSHSY, SAAADI. The CDR3 covers 11 residues. This chain's CDR3 is CASSEPYEQFF. CDR3 sequence (DNA): TGCGCCAGCAGTGAGCCCTACGAGCAGTTCTTC.

This clonotype was recorded many times. V is TRBV10-3 and J is TRBJ2-2; D not certain. The CDR3 extends over 13 amino acids. V lost 11 bases, J lost 4 bases, and 14 bases lay in between. CDR1 and CDR2 (germline): ENHRY, SYGVKD. CDR3 DNA sequence: TGTGCCGTAGCTTCTATGGGCACCGGGGAGCTGTTTTTT. This gives the protein CAVASMGTGELFF.

This chain uses TRBV7-4 with TRBJ1-2; D might be TRBD1 (5 bases). The V end lost 4 bases, the J end lost 4 bases, and 10 bases lay between the germline ends. Germline CDR1 reads SGHVT; CDR2 reads SQSDAQ. The CDR3 sequence is 13 residues long. CDR3 sequence (DNA): TGTGCCAGCAGCTCCGACAGCACCTATGGCTACACCTTC. Its translation is CASSSDSTYGYTF.

The CDR3 coding sequence is TGTGCCACCAGTGATCCAGGACTAGCGGGAGCCTACAATGAGCAGTTCTTC. Translated: CATSDPGLAGAYNEQFF. This chain connects TRBV24-1 to TRBJ2-1, with 13 bases that match TRBD2. V lost 3 bases to trimming and J lost 2 bases; unmatched junction nucleotides: 3. The CDR3 is 17 amino acids. The germline V gene has CDR1 KGHDR and CDR2 SFDVKD.

Judged by abundance, this clonotype is medium-sized. This chain connects TRBV12-3 or TRBV12-4 to TRBJ2-7; TRBD1 might be the D (6 bases). The CDR3 covers 12 residues. Trimming took off 6 bases at V and 6 bases at J, with 12 bases between the two ends. The CDR3 here is CASSWTVREQYF. The CDR3 coding sequence is TGTGCCAGCAGCTGGACAGTTCGCGAGCAGTACTTC.

As concerns this clonotype: Because the CDR3 is missing its conserved closing phenylalanine or tryptophan, this is likely a read error. The DNA is left out, because the CDR3 cannot be placed on it with certainty; the CDR3 is given as TCRdb lists it. The J gene is TRBJ2-3, the V gene TRBV7-6; TRBD2, the table's D call, lacks a check against the DNA. The CDR3 length is 18 residues, termini included. Germline V gene lookup returns CDR1 SGHVS and CDR2 FNYEAQ. The CDR3 sequence: CASSPTGLAGGKTQYFGP.

As to this clonotype: The conserved phenylalanine or tryptophan normally closing the CDR3 is absent here, so this likely arose from a read error. The limits of the CDR3 on the DNA are not certain, so only TCRdb's listed CDR3 is given. V and J are TRBV5-1 and TRBJ1-1; TRBD1, as called in the table, went unchecked against the DNA. The germline gives CDR1 SGHRS, CDR2 YFSETQ. The CDR3 spans 9 residues, counting both ends. The CDR3 loop reads CASSLGLGQ.